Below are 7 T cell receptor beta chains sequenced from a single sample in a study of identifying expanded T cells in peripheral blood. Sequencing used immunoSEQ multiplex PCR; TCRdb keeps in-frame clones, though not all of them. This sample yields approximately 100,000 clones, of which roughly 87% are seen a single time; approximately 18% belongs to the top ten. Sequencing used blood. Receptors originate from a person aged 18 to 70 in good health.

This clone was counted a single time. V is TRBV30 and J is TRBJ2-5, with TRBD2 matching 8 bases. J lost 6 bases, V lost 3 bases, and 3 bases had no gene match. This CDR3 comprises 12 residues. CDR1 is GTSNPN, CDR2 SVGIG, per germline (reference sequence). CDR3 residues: CAWSGGGQTQYF. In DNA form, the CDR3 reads TGTGCCTGGAGCGGGGGGGGACAGACCCAGTACTTC.

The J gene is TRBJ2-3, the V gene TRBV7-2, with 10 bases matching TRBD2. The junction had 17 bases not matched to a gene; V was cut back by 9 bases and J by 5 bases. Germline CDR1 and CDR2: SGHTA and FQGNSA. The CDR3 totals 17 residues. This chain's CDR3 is CASSHRQAGGFGDTQYF. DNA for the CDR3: TGTGCCAGTTCTCATCGGCAAGCGGGGGGGTTCGGAGATACGCAGTATTTT. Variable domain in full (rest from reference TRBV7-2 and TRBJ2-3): GAGVSQSPSNKVTEKGKDVELRCDPISGHTALYWYRQSLGQGLEFLIYFQGNSAPDKSGLPSDRFSAERTGGSVSTLTIQRTQQEDSAVYLCASSHRQAGGFGDTQYFGPGTRLTVL.

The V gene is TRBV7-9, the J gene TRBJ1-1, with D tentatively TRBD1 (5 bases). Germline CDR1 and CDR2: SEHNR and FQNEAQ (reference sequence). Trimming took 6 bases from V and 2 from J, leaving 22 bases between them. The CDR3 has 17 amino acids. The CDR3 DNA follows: TGTGCCAGCAGTGGCCTTTGGCGGAAGGGGTCCAACACTGAAGCTTTCTTT. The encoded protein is CASSGLWRKGSNTEAFF. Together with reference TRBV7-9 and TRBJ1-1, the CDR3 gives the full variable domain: DTGVSQNPRHKITKRGQNVTFRCDPISEHNRLYWYRQTLGQGPEFLTYFQNEAQLEKSRLLSDRFSAERPKGSFSTLEIQRTEQGDSAMYLCASSGLWRKGSNTEAFFGQGTRLTVV.

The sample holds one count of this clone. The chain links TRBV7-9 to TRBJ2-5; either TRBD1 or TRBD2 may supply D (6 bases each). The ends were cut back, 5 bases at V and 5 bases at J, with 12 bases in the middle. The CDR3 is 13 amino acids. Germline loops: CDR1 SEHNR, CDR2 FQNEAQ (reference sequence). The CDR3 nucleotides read TGTGCCAGCAGCGGGGGGCACTGGGAGACCCAGTACTTC. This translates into CASSGGHWETQYF.

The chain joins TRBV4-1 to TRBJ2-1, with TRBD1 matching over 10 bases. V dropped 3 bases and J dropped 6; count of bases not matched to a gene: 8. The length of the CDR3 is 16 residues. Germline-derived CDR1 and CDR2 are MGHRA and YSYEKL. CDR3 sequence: CASSQWDRGSTNEQFF. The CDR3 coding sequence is TGCGCCAGCAGCCAGTGGGACAGGGGTTCGACCAATGAGCAGTTCTTC.

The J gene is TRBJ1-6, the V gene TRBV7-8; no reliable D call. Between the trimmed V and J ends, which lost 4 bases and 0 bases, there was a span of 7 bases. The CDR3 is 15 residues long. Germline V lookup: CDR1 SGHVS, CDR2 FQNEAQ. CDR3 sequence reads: CASSWTRSYNSPLHF. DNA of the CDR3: TGTGCCAGCAGCTGGACTCGCTCCTATAATTCACCCCTCCACTTT.

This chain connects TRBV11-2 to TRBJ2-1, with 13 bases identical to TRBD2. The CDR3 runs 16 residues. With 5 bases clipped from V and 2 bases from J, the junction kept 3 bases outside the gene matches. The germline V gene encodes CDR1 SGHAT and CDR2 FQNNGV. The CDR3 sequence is CASSPTSGGAYNEQFF. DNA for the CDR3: TGTGCCAGCAGCCCCACTAGCGGGGGGGCCTACAATGAGCAGTTCTTC.